Listed below are T cell receptor beta chains from one sample, sequenced in a study of patients and donors after allogeneic stem cell transplantation. TCRdb ran MiXCR on the RT-PCR reads and lists one entry per CDR3 protein. Here the sample spans around 2,000 distinct CDR3 sequences, about 29% being singletons. The sample taken for sequencing was blood, either unsorted or a sorted T cell fraction (not recorded which). The receptors shown here come from a human donor who was either an allogeneic HSCT recipient or a stem cell or donor lymphocyte infusion donor (not recorded which). It is not recorded whose cells these are; they may come from a transplant donor. Each CDR3 is given with its conserved first and last residue. Each record gives: CDR3 DNA, CDR3 protein, clone size, J gene, V gene, D gene. A D gene is named only where the DNA matches it firmly. Clone size is stated in some rows and not others, as once, few, many or a class when expanded.

CDR3nt: TGTGCCAGCAGCTTAATGGCGAACACCGGGGAGCTGTTTTTT
CDR3aa: CASSLMANTGELFF
abundance: few
j_gene: TRBJ2-2
v_gene: TRBV7-3
d_gene: .

CDR3nt: TGTGCCAGCAGCTATGCGAGAGGGGCGGATCCCAATGAGCAGTTCTTC
CDR3aa: CASSYARGADPNEQFF
abundance: .
j_gene: TRBJ2-1
v_gene: TRBV6-1
d_gene: .

CDR3nt: TGTGCCAGCAGGCCGGGGACCGGGGAGCTGTTTTTT
CDR3aa: CASRPGTGELFF
abundance: .
j_gene: TRBJ2-2
v_gene: TRBV27
d_gene: .

CDR3nt: TGTGCCAGCAGCTTGTCCTTAGGGGATTACGAGCAGTACTTC
CDR3aa: CASSLSLGDYEQYF
abundance: few
j_gene: TRBJ2-7
v_gene: TRBV5-5
d_gene: .

CDR3nt: TGTGCCAGCAGCTTCGGGTCTGGAGTTAATGATAAACTGTTTTTT
CDR3aa: CASSFGSGVNDKLFF
abundance: .
j_gene: TRBJ1-4
v_gene: TRBV7-6
d_gene: .

CDR3nt: TGTGCCAGCAGTCCCACCGGGACAGGGAGAGATTTT
CDR3aa: CASSPTGTGRDF
abundance: .
j_gene: TRBJ1-5
v_gene: TRBV12-3/TRBV12-4
d_gene: TRBD1

CDR3nt: TGTGCCAGCAGCTTAGCTGTCGAGGGGACCCAGTACTTC
CDR3aa: CASSLAVEGTQYF
abundance: .
j_gene: TRBJ2-5
v_gene: TRBV7-2
d_gene: .

CDR3nt: TGTGCCAGCAGTGAACCAGGGGATCAAAGTGAGCAGTTCTTC
CDR3aa: CASSEPGDQSEQFF
abundance: .
j_gene: TRBJ2-1
v_gene: TRBV25-1
d_gene: .

CDR3nt: TGTGCCAGCAAAGAACAAATGAACACTGAAGCTTTCTTT
CDR3aa: CASKEQMNTEAFF
abundance: .
j_gene: TRBJ1-1
v_gene: TRBV2
d_gene: .

CDR3nt: TGTGCCAGCTCACCAAGGGCCACAGATACGCAGTATTTT
CDR3aa: CASSPRATDTQYF
abundance: few
j_gene: TRBJ2-3
v_gene: TRBV18
d_gene: .

CDR3nt: TGTGCCATCGGAAAGGGGACTGAAGCTTTCTTT
CDR3aa: CAIGKGTEAFF
abundance: once
j_gene: TRBJ1-1
v_gene: TRBV10-3
d_gene: .

CDR3nt: TGCGCCAGCAGCTTCGAGGGCGGGAGCACCGGGGAGCTGTTTTTT
CDR3aa: CASSFEGGSTGELFF
abundance: large
j_gene: TRBJ2-2
v_gene: TRBV5-1
d_gene: TRBD2

CDR3nt: TGTGCCAGCAGCTTAGAGTCGGGCTGGGGAATACAAGAGACCCAGTACTTC
CDR3aa: CASSLESGWGIQETQYF
abundance: .
j_gene: TRBJ2-5
v_gene: TRBV13
d_gene: .

CDR3nt: TGTGCCAGCAGCCAAGAGGGGGGGGTCGGGCCCCAGCATTTT
CDR3aa: CASSQEGGVGPQHF
abundance: .
j_gene: TRBJ1-5
v_gene: TRBV4-2
d_gene: .

CDR3nt: TGCGCCAGCAGCCAAGTGTCAGGGCAAAACACCTTC
CDR3aa: CASSQVSGQNTF
abundance: .
j_gene: TRBJ1-2
v_gene: TRBV4-3
d_gene: .

CDR3nt: TGTGCCAGCAGCTTCCTTAACACCGGGGAGCTGTTTTTT
CDR3aa: CASSFLNTGELFF
abundance: .
j_gene: TRBJ2-2
v_gene: TRBV7-6
d_gene: .

CDR3nt: TGCAGTGCCCCGAGTTTCGGGGAATACACAGATACGCAGTATTTT
CDR3aa: CSAPSFGEYTDTQYF
abundance: .
j_gene: TRBJ2-3
v_gene: TRBV20-1
d_gene: .

CDR3nt: TGTGCCAGCAGCCAAGTGCTAGCGGGATTCTTCGGGGAGCTGTTTTTT
CDR3aa: CASSQVLAGFFGELFF
abundance: .
j_gene: TRBJ2-2
v_gene: TRBV14
d_gene: TRBD2

CDR3nt: TGTGCCAGCAGTGTTTCCCCTACCGGGGAGCTGTTTTTT
CDR3aa: CASSVSPTGELFF
abundance: few
j_gene: TRBJ2-2
v_gene: TRBV2
d_gene: .

CDR3nt: TGTGCCAGCAGCCCTCGGGACAGGGGGCACGAGACCCAGTACTTC
CDR3aa: CASSPRDRGHETQYF
abundance: .
j_gene: TRBJ2-5
v_gene: TRBV11-2
d_gene: TRBD1

CDR3nt: TGCGCCAGCAGTGAGGACAGGGTGGCGTCGCTGGACATTCAGTACTTC
CDR3aa: CASSEDRVASLDIQYF
abundance: .
j_gene: TRBJ2-4
v_gene: TRBV10-1
d_gene: TRBD1

CDR3nt: TGCGCCAGCAGCCCCGGGACAGATTACAATGAGCAGTTCTTC
CDR3aa: CASSPGTDYNEQFF
abundance: .
j_gene: TRBJ2-1
v_gene: TRBV5-1
d_gene: TRBD1

CDR3nt: TGTGCCAGCAGCTACGGAGGGGGGACGACCGGGGAGCTGTTTTTT
CDR3aa: CASSYGGGTTGELFF
abundance: .
j_gene: TRBJ2-2
v_gene: TRBV11-3
d_gene: .

CDR3nt: TGTGCCAGCAGTCCCGACCTGGGCGAGCAGTACTTC
CDR3aa: CASSPDLGEQYF
abundance: .
j_gene: TRBJ2-7
v_gene: TRBV27
d_gene: .

CDR3nt: TGTGCCAGCAGCGAACAGGGATCGGAGCAGCCCCAGCATTTT
CDR3aa: CASSEQGSEQPQHF
abundance: .
j_gene: TRBJ1-5
v_gene: TRBV6-1
d_gene: .

CDR3nt: TGCAGCGTTGAGGTAGCAGATACGCAGTATTTT
CDR3aa: CSVEVADTQYF
abundance: once
j_gene: TRBJ2-3
v_gene: TRBV29-1
d_gene: .

CDR3nt: TGTGCCAGCAGTGAAGGAAAGGCTAGCGGGAGGGTAGATACGCAGTATTTT
CDR3aa: CASSEGKASGRVDTQYF
abundance: .
j_gene: TRBJ2-3
v_gene: TRBV6-1
d_gene: TRBD2

CDR3nt: TGTGCCACCAGCAGAGATCATGGTGGACGTGTCAATGAGCAGTTCTTC
CDR3aa: CATSRDHGGRVNEQFF
abundance: large
j_gene: TRBJ2-1
v_gene: TRBV15
d_gene: .

CDR3nt: TGTGCCAGCAGCTTAGGTCTAGCGGGTATAGATGAAGAGCAGTTCTTC
CDR3aa: CASSLGLAGIDEEQFF
abundance: few
j_gene: TRBJ2-1
v_gene: TRBV11-1
d_gene: TRBD2

CDR3nt: TGCGCCAGCAGCCAACATCTCGGGGCCAACGTCCTGACTTTC
CDR3aa: CASSQHLGANVLTF
abundance: .
j_gene: TRBJ2-6
v_gene: TRBV4-3
d_gene: .

CDR3nt: TGTGCCTGGAGTGGGGGAGGGAGCAATCAGCCCCAGCATTTT
CDR3aa: CAWSGGGSNQPQHF
abundance: once
j_gene: TRBJ1-5
v_gene: TRBV30
d_gene: .

CDR3nt: TGCAGTGCTGCGCGTACAGGGGACACTGAAGCTTTCTTT
CDR3aa: CSAARTGDTEAFF
abundance: few
j_gene: TRBJ1-1
v_gene: TRBV20-1
d_gene: TRBD1

CDR3nt: TGTGCCAGCAGCTCCAAGGGGGGACAGCCCCAGCATTTT
CDR3aa: CASSSKGGQPQHF
abundance: .
j_gene: TRBJ1-5
v_gene: TRBV7-3
d_gene: .

CDR3nt: TGTGCCAGCAGTTTTCCAGGGGAGAATCAGCCCCAGCATTTT
CDR3aa: CASSFPGENQPQHF
abundance: .
j_gene: TRBJ1-5
v_gene: TRBV12-3/TRBV12-4
d_gene: .

CDR3nt: TGCAGCGTTGAGGGGCCTGGGGGCTACGAGCAGTACTTC
CDR3aa: CSVEGPGGYEQYF
abundance: medium-sized
j_gene: TRBJ2-7
v_gene: TRBV29-1
d_gene: .

CDR3nt: TGTGCCAGCTCCGCCGATCTGTTCTACGAGCAGTACTTC
CDR3aa: CASSADLFYEQYF
abundance: .
j_gene: TRBJ2-7
v_gene: TRBV18
d_gene: .

CDR3nt: TGTGCCTGGAGCAGGGACGGGACCTACGAGCAGTACTTC
CDR3aa: CAWSRDGTYEQYF
abundance: .
j_gene: TRBJ2-7
v_gene: TRBV30
d_gene: .

CDR3nt: TGTGCCAGCTCACGCGATAGGGGGACGCAGCCCCAGCATTTT
CDR3aa: CASSRDRGTQPQHF
abundance: few
j_gene: TRBJ1-5
v_gene: TRBV18
d_gene: .